The rows below give T cell receptor beta chains drawn from one sample of a study of identical twins. One entry per CDR3 protein, called by TCRdb with MiXCR from the 5' RACE reads. The repertoire holds some 560,000 distinct CDR3 sequences, nearly 10% seen once, with more than 2.5% in the top ten. Another study also made use of these data, one on yellow fever vaccine responses in identical twins.

The sequenced material came from PBMCs. These receptors were obtained from a woman aged 18-35 years in good health. Both conserved end residues are part of each CDR3. A D gene is named only where the DNA matches it firmly. Not every row has a clone size; where given, it reads once, few, many or a size class.

V gene	clone size	D gene	J gene	CDR3 DNA	CDR3 protein
TRBV20-1	many	.	TRBJ2-2	TGCAGTGCTAGAACTAGCAGAACCATCACCGGGGAGCTGTTTTTT	CSARTSRTITGELFF
TRBV4-3	.	TRBD2	TRBJ2-3	TGCGCCAGCAGCCCGCCTCGGGGGGATTCTAGCACAGATACGCAGTATTTT	CASSPPRGDSSTDTQYF
TRBV25-1	many	.	TRBJ1-4	TGTGCCAGCAGTGAATATCGGGGAGGGGAAAAACTGTTTTTT	CASSEYRGGEKLFF
TRBV3-1	many	.	TRBJ2-3	TGTGCCAGCAGCCCTTCTGGCGGGAGCACAGATACGCAGTATTTT	CASSPSGGSTDTQYF
TRBV7-2	.	.	TRBJ2-7	TGTGCCAGCAGCTTATCAAGTCCCTACGAGCAGTACTTC	CASSLSSPYEQYF
TRBV7-2	few	.	TRBJ2-1	TGTGCCAGCAGCCCTGGGCGCCGACCCGAGCAGTTCTTC	CASSPGRRPEQFF
TRBV6-2/TRBV6-3	.	TRBD1	TRBJ2-1	TGTGCCAGCAGTTACTCAGCAGGGGGCGTCGGGGTTTCCTACAATGAGCAGTTCTTC	CASSYSAGGVGVSYNEQFF
TRBV12-3/TRBV12-4	.	.	TRBJ2-6	TGTGCCAGCAGTTTGAGACCAGGTGAGGGCTCTGGGGCCAACGTCCTGACTTTC	CASSLRPGEGSGANVLTF
TRBV12-3/TRBV12-4	many	.	TRBJ2-7	TGTGCCAGCAGTCCTATACAGGGGAGGTTGGCCTACGAGCAGTACTTC	CASSPIQGRLAYEQYF
TRBV10-3	.	.	TRBJ2-1	TGTGCCATCAGTGAGTCGGCGAGTTGGCAGTTCTTC	CAISESASWQFF
TRBV5-1	few	.	TRBJ2-7	TGCGCCAGCAGCTTGGATGGGCAGGCACCCTACGAGCAGTACTTC	CASSLDGQAPYEQYF
TRBV5-1	many	.	TRBJ2-1	TGCGCCAGCAGCTTCACCCGCAGCTCCTACAATGAGCAGTTCTTC	CASSFTRSSYNEQFF
TRBV28	.	.	TRBJ1-2	TGTGCCAGCAGTTTAGGTTTGGGGGGCTGGGACTATGGCTACACCTTC	CASSLGLGGWDYGYTF
TRBV7-3	few	TRBD2	TRBJ2-7	TGTGCCAGCAGCTATACTAGCGGGGGGGACTACGAGCAGTACTTC	CASSYTSGGDYEQYF
TRBV7-9	few	TRBD1	TRBJ2-1	TGTGCCAGCAGTAGTGACAGGGCGCCCGCCAGCAATGAGCAGTTCTTC	CASSSDRAPASNEQFF
TRBV6-5	few	.	TRBJ2-4	TGTGCCAGCAGTTACTCGGAAGGGCCCGAAAACATTCAGTACTTC	CASSYSEGPENIQYF
TRBV2	.	.	TRBJ1-2	TGTGCCAGCAGTGATTGGGGCAGCTACTACACCTTC	CASSDWGSYYTF
TRBV4-1	.	.	TRBJ2-3	TGCGCCAGCAGGGGTGGGGGCGCAGGGAGGTCAGATACGCAGTATTTT	CASRGGGAGRSDTQYF
TRBV14	.	TRBD1	TRBJ2-7	TGTGCCAGCGGCCGGACAGGGAGCTACGACGAGCAGTACTTC	CASGRTGSYDEQYF
TRBV15	many	.	TRBJ2-3	TGTGCCACCAGCAGAGATCCCGCGCAGGGAGATTTGGCAGATACGCAGTATTTT	CATSRDPAQGDLADTQYF